Reported below is one T cell receptor (beta chain). The CDR3 length is 13 residues. Trimming removed 3 bases from V and 7 bases from J, with 7 bases in between. Germline V lookup: CDR1 SEHNR, CDR2 FQNEAQ (reference sequence). The data were taken from a study of blood T cell repertoires in COVID-19. Authors' data handling: By means of reference gene primer amplification, nucleated cell counts were estimated. TCRdb keeps only in-frame clones here, not all; method: immunoSEQ multiplex PCR. The V and J calls and clone size come from that table; D and trimming were worked out from the DNA. The table has approximately 260,000 clones, about 90% seen once.

The sequenced material came from PBMCs or T cells enriched from blood (not recorded which). This clonotype was obtained from a woman between 40 and 55 years old with acute COVID-19. The chain links TRBV7-9 to TRBJ1-6, with D tentatively TRBD1 (5 bases). The CDR3 sequence is CASSFQGNSPLHF. As DNA, the CDR3 is TGTGCCAGCAGCTTTCAGGGAAATTCACCCCTCCACTTT.